These 12 T cell receptor beta chains were all obtained from the same sample, sequenced in a study of blood T cell repertoires in COVID-19. Produced via immunoSEQ multiplex PCR; TCRdb's table is partial and in-frame only. The top ten clones hold 7.3% of a sample with 75,000 or so clones, 70% to 90% of them seen once. Specimen: peripheral blood. These receptors were collected from a man aged 70-80 years with acute or convalescent COVID-19.

V is TRBV5-1 and J is TRBJ2-7, with 10 bases fitting TRBD2. The V and J ends lost 0 bases and 2 bases, in that order; junction bases with no gene match: 5. The length of the CDR3 is 16 residues. Germline CDR1 and CDR2: SGHRS and YFSETQ. The CDR3, as DNA: TGCGCCAGCAGCTTGGGCTCTAGCGGGGGACCCTACGAGCAGTACTTC. This codes for CASSLGSSGGPYEQYF.

The gene calls are TRBV20-1 and TRBJ2-7; perhaps TRBD2 as D (6 bases). Looked up from germline, CDR1 is DFQATT and CDR2 is SNEGSKA (reference sequence). Trimming pared 3 bases from V and 7 bases from J, leaving 13 bases between. This CDR3 has 12 amino acids. CDR3 nucleotide sequence: TGCAGTGCTAGTGAGGGAGGCCGGGAGCAGTACTTC. Translating it yields CSASEGGREQYF.

This rearrangement joins TRBV6-5 to TRBJ2-2; D possibly corresponds to TRBD2 (6 bases). Germline V gene lookup returns CDR1 MNHEY and CDR2 SVGAGI. The CDR3 totals 15 residues. The ends were cut back, 6 bases at V and 2 bases at J, with 13 bases in the middle. CDR3 residues: CASSGAEGNTGELFF. The CDR3 DNA follows: TGTGCCAGCAGCGGTGCGGAGGGTAACACCGGGGAGCTGTTTTTT.

The chain uses TRBV28 and TRBJ2-7, with 9 bases identical to TRBD1. The V gene's germline CDR1 is MDHEN and CDR2 SYDVKM. This CDR3 is built from 15 residues. J lost 1 base, V lost 5 bases, and 6 bases had no gene match. CDR3 sequence reads: CASSRLGQGSYEQYF. CDR3 nucleotides: TGTGCCAGCAGTCGGTTAGGACAGGGGTCCTACGAGCAGTACTTC.

This rearrangement joins TRBV12-3 or TRBV12-4 to TRBJ2-7; weak D call: TRBD2 (5 bases). The CDR3 has 11 residues. V gave up 3 bases and J gave up 8 bases, with 8 bases separating them. The CDR3 reads CASSFGIQQYF. DNA of the CDR3: TGTGCCAGCAGTTTCGGGATCCAGCAGTACTTC.

V is TRBV24-1 and J is TRBJ2-1; 9 nucleotides align to TRBD1. CDR1 KGHDR and CDR2 SFDVKD come from the germline V gene. This CDR3 has 15 residues. The trim removed 3 bases at V and 6 bases at J, leaving 5 bases unmatched. CDR3 protein: CATSDGTGWVNEQFF. The CDR3, as DNA: TGTGCCACCAGTGATGGGACAGGGTGGGTCAATGAGCAGTTCTTC.

The genes are TRBV7-3 and TRBJ2-2, with TRBD2 identical over 11 bases. Per germline, CDR1 SGHTA and CDR2 FQGTGA. The CDR3 totals 17 residues. Losses at the gene ends were 4 bases for V and 6 bases for J; bases not matched to a gene: 10. The CDR3 region has the DNA TGTGCCAGCAGCTCCGGGAGGACTAGCGGGCGAGCCGGGGAGCTGTTTTTT. This gives the protein CASSSGRTSGRAGELFF. The entire variable domain, with the rest obtained from reference TRBV7-3 and TRBJ2-2, is as follows: GAGVSQTPSNKVTEKGKYVELRCDPISGHTALYWYRQSLGQGPEFLIYFQGTGAADDSGLPNDRFFAVRPEGSVSTLKIQRTERGDSAVYLCASSSGRTSGRAGELFFGEGSRLTVL.

The chain links TRBV15 to TRBJ1-1, with a weak D call TRBD1 (5 bases). Trimming removed 0 bases from V and 4 bases from J, with 9 bases in between. CDR1 is LNHNV and CDR2 is YYDKDF in the germline V gene (reference sequence). This CDR3 spans 14 amino acids. CDR3 sequence reads: CATSRDRVATEAFF. In DNA form, the CDR3 reads TGTGCCACCAGCAGAGACAGGGTGGCCACTGAAGCTTTCTTT.

This clone showed up just a few times. At one of its ends the junction is not consistent with the germline gene, which may arise from a read error. V is TRBV7-7 and J is TRBJ2-7; the match to TRBD1 covers 8 bases. This CDR3 comprises 15 residues. Germline V gene data show CDR1 as SSHAT and CDR2 as FNYEAQ (reference sequence). CDR3 sequence (DNA): TGTGCTAGCAGCCCCGGGACAGGTTCCTCCTACGAGCAGTACTTC. This translates into CASSPGTGSSYEQYF.

V and J are TRBV7-9 and TRBJ2-7, with 8 positions matching TRBD1. The CDR3 runs 14 residues. Germline CDR1 reads SEHNR; CDR2 reads FQNEAQ (reference sequence). V was clipped by 0 bases and J by 3 bases; unmatched bases: 1. CDR3: CASSLADRGYEQYF. The CDR3 coding sequence is TGTGCCAGCAGCTTAGCCGACAGGGGCTACGAGCAGTACTTC.

The rearrangement joins TRBV19 to TRBJ1-1; D might be TRBD1 (5 bases). Germline assignment: CDR1 LNHDA and CDR2 SQIVND (reference sequence). The CDR3 totals 15 residues. The V gene lost 5 bases and the J gene lost 4 bases, with 17 bases spanning the gap. CDR3 sequence: CASSLVGALGTEAFF. CDR3 DNA: TGTGCCAGTAGTTTAGTAGGGGCTCTTGGCACTGAAGCTTTCTTT.

This clone has only a few counts. The chain has TRBV5-4 and TRBJ2-7, with D possibly TRBD1 on 7 matching bases. The CDR3 consists of 13 residues. The V end lost 3 bases, the J end lost 7 bases, and 14 bases lay between the germline ends. Germline CDR1 reads SGHNT; CDR2 reads YYREEE (reference sequence). The CDR3 DNA sequence: TGTGCCAGCAGCTGGGGCCAGGGGGGAGAGCAGTACTTC. Its protein is CASSWGQGGEQYF.